This TCR beta chain was captured in a study of blood T cell repertoires in COVID-19. Study-wide background: Material from acute and convalescent COVID-19 was sourced from the United States, Italy and Spain. Sample material is recorded as cDNA or gDNA derived from T cells, B-cell-depleted T cells, or PBMCs.

The V and J ends lost 3 bases and 1 base respectively, with 10 bases between them. Germline assignment: CDR1 ENHRY and CDR2 SYGVKD. This CDR3 is 15 amino acids long. In the original analysis: Nucleated cell number was recorded as an estimate derived from reference gene primer amplification. The protocol was immunoSEQ multiplex PCR, while the TCRdb copy is restricted to in-frame clones and leaves out a portion. The V and J calls and clone size were taken over from that table, and D and trimming were inferred from the DNA. The sample holds about 140,000 clones; 60% to 85% are singletons and the top ten take approximately 15%. Concerning this clone: Additional DNA sequences in this sample encode the identical CDR3.

The chain recombines TRBV10-3 with TRBJ1-5; D possibly corresponds to TRBD1 (6 bases). Sequencing was done on a sample of peripheral blood. The source of this sequence is a man aged 50 to 60 with acute or convalescent COVID-19. The CDR3 nucleotides read TGTGCCATCAGTGAAGGGGGGGAAAGCAATCAGCCCCAGCATTTT. Translating gives CAISEGGESNQPQHF.